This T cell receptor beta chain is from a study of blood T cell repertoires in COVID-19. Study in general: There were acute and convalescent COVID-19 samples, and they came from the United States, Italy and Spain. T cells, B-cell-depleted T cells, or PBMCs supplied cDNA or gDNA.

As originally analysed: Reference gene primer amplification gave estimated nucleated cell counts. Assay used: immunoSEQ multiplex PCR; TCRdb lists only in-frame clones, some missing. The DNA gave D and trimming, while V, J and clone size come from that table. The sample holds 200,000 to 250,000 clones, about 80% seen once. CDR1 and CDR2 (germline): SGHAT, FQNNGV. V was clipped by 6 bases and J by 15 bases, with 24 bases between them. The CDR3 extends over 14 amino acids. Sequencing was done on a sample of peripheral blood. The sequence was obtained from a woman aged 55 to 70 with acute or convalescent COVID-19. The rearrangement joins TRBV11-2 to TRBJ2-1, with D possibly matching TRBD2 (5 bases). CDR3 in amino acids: CASRITEGPSVLFF. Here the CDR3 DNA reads TGTGCCAGCAGAATAACAGAGGGCCCCAGTGTCCTGTTCTTC.